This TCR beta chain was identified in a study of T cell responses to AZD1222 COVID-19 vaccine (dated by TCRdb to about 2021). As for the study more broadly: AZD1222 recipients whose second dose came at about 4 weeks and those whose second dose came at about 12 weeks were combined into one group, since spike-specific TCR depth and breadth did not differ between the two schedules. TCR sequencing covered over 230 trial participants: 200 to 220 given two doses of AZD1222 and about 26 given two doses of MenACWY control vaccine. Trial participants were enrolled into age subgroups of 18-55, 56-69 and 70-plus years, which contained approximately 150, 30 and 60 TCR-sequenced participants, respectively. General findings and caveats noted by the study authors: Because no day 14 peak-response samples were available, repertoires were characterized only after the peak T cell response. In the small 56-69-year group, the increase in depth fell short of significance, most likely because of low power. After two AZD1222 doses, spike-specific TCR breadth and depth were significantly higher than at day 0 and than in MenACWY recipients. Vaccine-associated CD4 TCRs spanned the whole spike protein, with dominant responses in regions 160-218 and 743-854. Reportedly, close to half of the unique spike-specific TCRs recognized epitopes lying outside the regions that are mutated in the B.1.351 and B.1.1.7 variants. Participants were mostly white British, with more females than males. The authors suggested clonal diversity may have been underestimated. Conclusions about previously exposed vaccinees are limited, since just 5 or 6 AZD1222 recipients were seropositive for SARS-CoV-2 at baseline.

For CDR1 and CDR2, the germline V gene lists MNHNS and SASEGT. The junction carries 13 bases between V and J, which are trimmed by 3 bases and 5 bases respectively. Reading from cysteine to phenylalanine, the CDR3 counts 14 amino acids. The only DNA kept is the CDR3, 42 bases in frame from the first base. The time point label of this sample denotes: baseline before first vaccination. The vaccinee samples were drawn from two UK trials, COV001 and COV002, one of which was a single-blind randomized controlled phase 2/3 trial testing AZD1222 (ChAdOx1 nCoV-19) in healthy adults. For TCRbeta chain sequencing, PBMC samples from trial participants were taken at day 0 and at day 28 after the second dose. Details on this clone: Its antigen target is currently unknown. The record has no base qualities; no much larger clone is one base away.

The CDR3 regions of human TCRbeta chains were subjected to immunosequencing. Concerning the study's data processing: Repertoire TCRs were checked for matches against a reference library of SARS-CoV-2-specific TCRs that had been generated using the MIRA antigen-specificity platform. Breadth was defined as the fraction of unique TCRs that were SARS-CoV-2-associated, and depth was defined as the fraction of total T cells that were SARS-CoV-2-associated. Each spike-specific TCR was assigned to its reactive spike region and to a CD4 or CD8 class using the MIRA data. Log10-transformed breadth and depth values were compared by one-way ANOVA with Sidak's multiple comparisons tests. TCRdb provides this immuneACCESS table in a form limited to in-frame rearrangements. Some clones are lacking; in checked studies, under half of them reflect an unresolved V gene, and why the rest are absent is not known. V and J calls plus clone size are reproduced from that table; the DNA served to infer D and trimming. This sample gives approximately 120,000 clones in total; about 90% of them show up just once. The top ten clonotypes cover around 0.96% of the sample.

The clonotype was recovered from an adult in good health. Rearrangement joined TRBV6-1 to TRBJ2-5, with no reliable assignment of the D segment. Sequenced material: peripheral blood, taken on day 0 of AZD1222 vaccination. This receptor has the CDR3 CASSEAVWVETQYF. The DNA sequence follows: TGTGCCAGCAGTGAGGCAGTATGGGTGGAGACCCAGTACTTC.